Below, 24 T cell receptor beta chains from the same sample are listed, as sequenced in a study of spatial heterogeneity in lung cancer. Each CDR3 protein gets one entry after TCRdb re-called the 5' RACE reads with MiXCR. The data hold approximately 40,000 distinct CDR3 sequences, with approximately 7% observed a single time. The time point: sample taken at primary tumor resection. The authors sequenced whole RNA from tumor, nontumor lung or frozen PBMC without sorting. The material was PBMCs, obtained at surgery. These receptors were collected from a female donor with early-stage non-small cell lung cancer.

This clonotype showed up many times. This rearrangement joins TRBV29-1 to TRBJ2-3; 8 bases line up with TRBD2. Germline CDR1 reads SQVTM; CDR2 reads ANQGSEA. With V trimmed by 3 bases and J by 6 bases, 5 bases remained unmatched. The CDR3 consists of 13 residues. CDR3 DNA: TGCAGCGTTGATGGCGGGGGGAAGGATACGCAGTATTTT. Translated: CSVDGGGKDTQYF.

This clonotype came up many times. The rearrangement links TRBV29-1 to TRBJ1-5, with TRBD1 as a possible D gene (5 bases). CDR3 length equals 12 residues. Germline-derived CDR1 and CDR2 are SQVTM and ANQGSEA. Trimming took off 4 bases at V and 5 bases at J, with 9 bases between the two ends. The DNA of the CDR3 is TGCAGCGTTGGCGTGGGGCATCAGCCCCAGCATTTT. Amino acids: CSVGVGHQPQHF.

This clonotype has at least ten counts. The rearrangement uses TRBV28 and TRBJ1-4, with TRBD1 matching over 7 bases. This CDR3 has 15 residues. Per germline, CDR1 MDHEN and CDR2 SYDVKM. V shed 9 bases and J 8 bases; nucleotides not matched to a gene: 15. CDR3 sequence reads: CASKPIDREGEKLFF. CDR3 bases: TGTGCCAGTAAACCTATTGACAGGGAGGGGGAAAAACTGTTTTTT.

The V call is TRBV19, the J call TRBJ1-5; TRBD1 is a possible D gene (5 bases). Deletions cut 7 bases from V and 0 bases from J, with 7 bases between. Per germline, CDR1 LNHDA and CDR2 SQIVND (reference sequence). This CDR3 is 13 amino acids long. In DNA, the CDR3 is TGTGCCAGTACCGGACATAGCAATCAGCCCCAGCATTTT. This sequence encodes CASTGHSNQPQHF.

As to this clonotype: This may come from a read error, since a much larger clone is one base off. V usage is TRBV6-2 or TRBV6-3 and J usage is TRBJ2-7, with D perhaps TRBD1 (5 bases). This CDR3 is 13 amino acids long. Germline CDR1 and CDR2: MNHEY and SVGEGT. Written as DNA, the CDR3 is TGTGCCAGCACCCCGACAGTAAACTACGCGCAGTACTTC. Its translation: CASTPTVNYAQYF.

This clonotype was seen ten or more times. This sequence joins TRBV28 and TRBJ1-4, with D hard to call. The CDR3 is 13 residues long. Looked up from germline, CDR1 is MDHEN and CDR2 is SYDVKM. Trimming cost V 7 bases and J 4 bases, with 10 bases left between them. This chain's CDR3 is CASMDSYNEKLFF. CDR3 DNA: TGTGCCAGCATGGACTCTTATAATGAAAAACTGTTTTTT. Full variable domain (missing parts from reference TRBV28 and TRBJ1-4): DVKVTQSSRYLVKRTGEKVFLECVQDMDHENMFWYRQDPGLGLRLIYFSYDVKMKEKGDIPEGYSVSREKKERFSLILESASTNQTSMYLCASMDSYNEKLFFGSGTQLSVL.

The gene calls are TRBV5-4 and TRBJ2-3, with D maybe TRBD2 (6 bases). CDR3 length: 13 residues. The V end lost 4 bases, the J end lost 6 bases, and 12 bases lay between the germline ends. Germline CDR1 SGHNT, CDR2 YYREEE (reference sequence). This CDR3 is CASSAGREDTQYF. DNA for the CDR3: TGTGCCAGCAGCGCAGGCCGGGAGGATACGCAGTATTTT.

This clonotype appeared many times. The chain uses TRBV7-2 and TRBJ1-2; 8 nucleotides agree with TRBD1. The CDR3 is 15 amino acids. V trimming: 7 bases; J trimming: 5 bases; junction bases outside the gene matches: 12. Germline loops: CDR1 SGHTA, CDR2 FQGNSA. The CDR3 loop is CASNNAGGEGYGYTF. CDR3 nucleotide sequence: TGTGCCAGCAACAATGCAGGGGGCGAGGGGTATGGCTACACCTTC.

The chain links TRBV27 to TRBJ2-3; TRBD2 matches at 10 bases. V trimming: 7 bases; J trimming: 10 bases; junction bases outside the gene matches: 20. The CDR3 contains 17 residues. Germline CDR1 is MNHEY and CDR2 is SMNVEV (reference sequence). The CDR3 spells CASISHQSGGALIAQYF. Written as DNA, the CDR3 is TGTGCCAGCATAAGTCACCAAAGCGGGGGGGCCCTAATTGCGCAGTATTTT.

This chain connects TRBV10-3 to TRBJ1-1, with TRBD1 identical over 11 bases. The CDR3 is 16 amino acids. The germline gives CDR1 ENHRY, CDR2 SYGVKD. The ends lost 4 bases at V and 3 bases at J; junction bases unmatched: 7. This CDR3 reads CAISGGTGGRDTEAFF. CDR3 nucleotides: TGTGCCATCAGTGGCGGGACAGGGGGAAGAGACACTGAAGCTTTCTTT.

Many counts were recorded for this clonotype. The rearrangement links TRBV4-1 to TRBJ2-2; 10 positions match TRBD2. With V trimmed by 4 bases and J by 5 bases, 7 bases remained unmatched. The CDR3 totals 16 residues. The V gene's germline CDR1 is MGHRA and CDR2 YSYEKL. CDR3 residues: CASSRGSGGATGELFF. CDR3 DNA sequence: TGCGCCAGCAGCCGGGGAAGCGGGGGGGCAACCGGGGAGCTGTTTTTT.

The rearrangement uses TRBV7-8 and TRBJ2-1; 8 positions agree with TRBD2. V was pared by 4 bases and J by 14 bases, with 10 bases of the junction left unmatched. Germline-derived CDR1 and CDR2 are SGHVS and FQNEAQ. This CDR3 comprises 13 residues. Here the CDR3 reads CASSYWKAGVKFF. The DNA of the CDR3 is TGTGCCAGCAGCTACTGGAAAGCGGGAGTAAAGTTCTTC.

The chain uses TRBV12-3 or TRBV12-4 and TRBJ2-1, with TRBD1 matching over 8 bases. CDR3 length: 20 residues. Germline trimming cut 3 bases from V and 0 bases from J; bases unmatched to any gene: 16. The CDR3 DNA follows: TGTGCCAGCAGTTTGTCTTTCGGTGGACAGGGCCGTAGCTCCTACAATGAGCAGTTCTTC. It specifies CASSLSFGGQGRSSYNEQFF.

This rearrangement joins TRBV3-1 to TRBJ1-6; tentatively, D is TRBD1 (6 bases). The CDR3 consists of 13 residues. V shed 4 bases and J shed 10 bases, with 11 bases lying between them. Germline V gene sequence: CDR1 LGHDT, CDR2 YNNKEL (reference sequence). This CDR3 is CASSRGTRSPLHF. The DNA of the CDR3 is TGTGCCAGCAGCCGCGGGACAAGATCACCCCTCCACTTT.

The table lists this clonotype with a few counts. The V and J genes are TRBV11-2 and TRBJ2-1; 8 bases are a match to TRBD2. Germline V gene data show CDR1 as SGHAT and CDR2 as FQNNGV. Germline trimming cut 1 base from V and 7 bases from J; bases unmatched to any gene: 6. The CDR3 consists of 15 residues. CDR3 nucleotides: TGTGCCAGCAGCTTAGTATCCGGGGGGGTAAATGAGCAGTTCTTC. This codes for CASSLVSGGVNEQFF. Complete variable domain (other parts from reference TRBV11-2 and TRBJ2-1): EAGVAQSPRYKIIEKRQSVAFWCNPISGHATLYWYQQILGQGPKLLIQFQNNGVVDDSQLPKDRFSAERLKGVDSTLKIQPAKLEDSAVYLCASSLVSGGVNEQFFGPGTRLTVL.

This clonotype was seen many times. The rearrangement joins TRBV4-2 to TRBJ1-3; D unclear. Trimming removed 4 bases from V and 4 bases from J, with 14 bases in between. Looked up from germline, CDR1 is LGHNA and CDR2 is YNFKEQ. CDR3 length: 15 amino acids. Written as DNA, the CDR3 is TGTGCCAGCAGCCTGGACGGGAGATCCGGAAACACCATATATTTT. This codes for CASSLDGRSGNTIYF.

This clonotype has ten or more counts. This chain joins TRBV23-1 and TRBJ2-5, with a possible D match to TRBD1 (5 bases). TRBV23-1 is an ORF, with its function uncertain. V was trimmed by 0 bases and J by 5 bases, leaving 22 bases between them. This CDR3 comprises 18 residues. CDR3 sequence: CASSQSYPPRKGKETQYF. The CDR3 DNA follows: TGCGCCAGCAGTCAATCCTACCCCCCCCGAAAGGGGAAGGAGACCCAGTACTTC.

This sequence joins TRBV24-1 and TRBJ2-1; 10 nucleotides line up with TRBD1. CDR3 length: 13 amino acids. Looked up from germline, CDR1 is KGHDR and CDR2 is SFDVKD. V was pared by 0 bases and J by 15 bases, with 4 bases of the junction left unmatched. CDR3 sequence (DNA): TGTGCCACCAGTGATTTGTCGGGACAGGGGCTGTTCTTC. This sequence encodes CATSDLSGQGLFF.

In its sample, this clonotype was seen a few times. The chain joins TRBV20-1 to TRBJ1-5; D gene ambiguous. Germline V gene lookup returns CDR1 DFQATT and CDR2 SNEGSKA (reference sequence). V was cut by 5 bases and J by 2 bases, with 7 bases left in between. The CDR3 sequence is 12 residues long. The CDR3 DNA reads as TGCAGTGCTGCCACAGGCAATCAGCCCCAGCATTTT. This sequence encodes CSAATGNQPQHF.

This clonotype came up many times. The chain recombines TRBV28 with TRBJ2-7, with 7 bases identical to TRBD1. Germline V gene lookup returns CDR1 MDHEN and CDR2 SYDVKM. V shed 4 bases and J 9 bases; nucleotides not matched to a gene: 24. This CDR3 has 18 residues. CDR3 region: CASSSTEIPKGQLERQYF. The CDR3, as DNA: TGTGCCAGCAGTTCCACAGAGATCCCAAAGGGACAGTTAGAAAGGCAGTACTTC.

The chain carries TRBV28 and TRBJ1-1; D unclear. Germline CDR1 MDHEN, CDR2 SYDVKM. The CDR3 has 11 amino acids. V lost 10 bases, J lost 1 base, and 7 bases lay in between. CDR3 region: CATLTNTEAFF. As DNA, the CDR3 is TGTGCCACGCTCACGAACACTGAAGCTTTCTTT.

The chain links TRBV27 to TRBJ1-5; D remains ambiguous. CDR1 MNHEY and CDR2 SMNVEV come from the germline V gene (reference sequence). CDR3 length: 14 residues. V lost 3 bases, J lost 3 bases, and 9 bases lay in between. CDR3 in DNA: TGTGCCAGCAGTTTTTCAGGAAACAATCAGCCCCAGCATTTT. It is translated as CASSFSGNNQPQHF.

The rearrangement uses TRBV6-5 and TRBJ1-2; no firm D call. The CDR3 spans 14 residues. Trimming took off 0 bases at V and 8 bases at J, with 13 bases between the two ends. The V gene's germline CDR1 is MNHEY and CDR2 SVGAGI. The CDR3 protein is CASSYSALTGGYTF. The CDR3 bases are TGTGCCAGCAGTTACTCGGCCTTAACTGGAGGCTACACCTTC.

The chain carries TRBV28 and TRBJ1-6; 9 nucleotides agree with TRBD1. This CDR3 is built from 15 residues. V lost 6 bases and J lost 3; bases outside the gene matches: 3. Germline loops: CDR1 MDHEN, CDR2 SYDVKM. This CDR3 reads CASRPGQGYNSPLHF. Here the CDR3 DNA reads TGTGCCAGCAGGCCGGGACAGGGCTATAATTCACCCCTCCACTTT.